This entry describes one T cell receptor beta chain. This specimen comes from a study of blood T cell repertoires in COVID-19. Study-wide context: The study drew acute and convalescent COVID-19 samples from the United States, Italy and Spain. Nucleic acid was either cDNA or gDNA, and it came from T cells, B-cell-depleted T cells, or PBMCs.

CDR1 and CDR2 (germline): LGHDT, YNNKEL (reference sequence). The CDR3 spans 16 residues. V lost 1 base, J lost 2 bases, and 3 bases stayed unmatched. In the source study's methods: Amplified reference gene primers provided the basis for estimating nucleated cell counts. Generated by immunoSEQ multiplex PCR, the TCRdb table keeps only in-frame clones and is missing some. V and J calls and clone size are given by that table; D and trimming were obtained from the DNA. The table includes about 120,000 clones, approximately 85% detected once. The clonotype originates from a human donor in a cohort sampled during active COVID-19. The chain carries TRBV3-1 (or the pseudogene TRBV3-2) and TRBJ2-3; 10 nucleotides match TRBD2. Sequencing was carried out using peripheral blood. The chain's CDR3 is CASSQVSGGLTDTQYF. CDR3 nucleotides: TGTGCCAGCAGCCAAGTTAGCGGGGGGCTCACAGATACGCAGTATTTT.